These 28 T cell receptor beta chains share one sample of origin, sequenced in a study of T cell repertoires in cytomegalovirus infection. TCRdb re-called the reads with MiXCR, one entry per CDR3 protein. Here the sample spans 70,000 to 85,000 distinct CDR3 sequences, approximately 40% being singletons. No antigen is known for these receptors. Sample: CD8+ T cells from cultured PBMCs, taken from culture after CMV antigen stimulation. These TCRs come from a human donor in good health (CMV status not recorded). Some clones in this sample may be carry-over from other donors' samples.

In its sample, this clonotype was seen a few times. This chain joins TRBV20-1 and TRBJ1-2; unclear D gene. The ends were cut back, 5 bases at V and 8 bases at J, with 24 bases in the middle. Germline V gives CDR1 DFQATT, CDR2 SNEGSKA (reference sequence). The CDR3 runs to 15 residues. The CDR3 sequence is CSAVTLEGGQRGYTF. The CDR3 coding sequence is TGCAGTGCTGTAACCCTAGAGGGAGGGCAGAGGGGCTACACCTTC.

This clonotype turned up a few times. The chain links TRBV7-8 to TRBJ2-1; D is perhaps TRBD2 (6 bases). This CDR3 spans 18 amino acids. The V gene lost 6 bases and the J gene lost 1 base, with 22 bases spanning the gap. The germline V gene has CDR1 SGHVS and CDR2 FQNEAQ. The CDR3 protein is CASSLTPGGASSYNEQFF. In DNA, the CDR3 is TGTGCCAGCAGTTTGACCCCGGGCGGGGCGAGTTCCTACAATGAGCAGTTCTTC. Variable domain in full (rest from reference TRBV7-8 and TRBJ2-1): GAGVSQSPRYKVAKRGQDVALRCDPISGHVSLFWYQQALGQGPEFLTYFQNEAQLDKSGLPSDRFFAERPEGSVSTLKIQRTQQEDSAVYLCASSLTPGGASSYNEQFFGPGTRLTVL.

The genes are TRBV13 and TRBJ2-1; D gene unclear. V was clipped by 5 bases and J by 6 bases, with 8 bases between them. From germline, CDR1 is PRHDT and CDR2 FYEKMQ (reference sequence). The CDR3 contains 12 residues. Here the CDR3 DNA reads TGTGCCAGCAGCCTCGACCGCAATGAGCAGTTCTTC. The encoded protein is CASSLDRNEQFF.

This clonotype was counted between two and nine times. The genes are TRBV11-2 and TRBJ2-2; D perhaps matches TRBD1 (5 bases). CDR3 length: 15 residues. The ends were cut back, 1 base at V and 5 bases at J, with 11 bases in the middle. Germline V gene sequence: CDR1 SGHAT, CDR2 FQNNGV. CDR3 in DNA: TGTGCCAGCAGCTTAGTCCTACAGGTTACCGGGGAGCTGTTTTTT. Protein product: CASSLVLQVTGELFF.

This clonotype was counted only a few times. The chain combines TRBV7-2 with TRBJ2-1; perhaps TRBD2 as D (5 bases). V was shortened by 1 base and J by 0 bases, with 10 bases between the two germline ends. The CDR3 length is 16 residues. Germline CDR1 reads SGHTA; CDR2 reads FQGNSA. The CDR3 nucleotides are TGTGCCAGCAGCTTAGACTCGGGGAGCTCCTACAATGAGCAGTTCTTC. Its translation is CASSLDSGSSYNEQFF.

This chain connects TRBV11-2 to TRBJ2-2, with D tentatively TRBD1 or TRBD2 (6 bases each). The germline gives CDR1 SGHAT, CDR2 FQNNGV. This CDR3 spans 20 amino acids. The germline V and J ends were trimmed by 7 bases and 1 base, with 28 bases remaining between them. The CDR3 loop reads CASNTAPEGDTDKNTGELFF. The CDR3 nucleotides read TGTGCCAGCAACACCGCTCCGGAGGGGGATACAGATAAGAACACCGGGGAGCTGTTTTTT. Full variable domain (rest looked up from reference TRBV11-2 and TRBJ2-2): EAGVAQSPRYKIIEKRQSVAFWCNPISGHATLYWYQQILGQGPKLLIQFQNNGVVDDSQLPKDRFSAERLKGVDSTLKIQPAKLEDSAVYLCASNTAPEGDTDKNTGELFFGEGSRLTVL.

This clonotype was observed a few times. The chain carries TRBV29-1 and TRBJ2-2, with D perhaps being TRBD1 or TRBD2 (5 bases each). Germline V gene lookup returns CDR1 SQVTM and CDR2 ANQGSEA. V lost 6 bases and J 8 bases, leaving 13 bases between the germline ends. The CDR3 consists of 12 residues. The CDR3 region has the DNA TGCAGCGTCGATGGGGACGGGGGGGAGCTGTTTTTT. Translated, it gives CSVDGDGGELFF.

In this sample, this clonotype turned up a few times. The chain links TRBV4-1 to TRBJ2-7; TRBD1 matches at 9 bases. The ends lost 4 bases at V and 0 bases at J; junction bases unmatched: 13. The CDR3 covers 18 residues. Germline CDR1 MGHRA, CDR2 YSYEKL. In nucleotides, the CDR3 is TGCGCCAGCAGCCGAAAAGGGACCGGGACAGGGAACTCCTACGAGCAGTACTTC. It is translated as CASSRKGTGTGNSYEQYF.

V is TRBV7-2 and J is TRBJ2-3, with a possible D match to TRBD1 (6 bases). CDR3 length: 17 amino acids. The germline gives CDR1 SGHTA, CDR2 FQGNSA. V was clipped by 2 bases and J by 0 bases, with 15 bases between them. Here the CDR3 DNA reads TGTGCCAGCAGCTTACCCCCGACAGGCTACAGCACAGATACGCAGTATTTT. Amino acid sequence: CASSLPPTGYSTDTQYF.

This clonotype showed up just a few times. V and J are TRBV6-2 or TRBV6-3 and TRBJ1-5; D not certain. Trimming cost V 6 bases and J 0 bases, with 9 bases left between them. CDR3 length equals 14 residues. Germline CDR1 and CDR2: MNHEY and SVGEGT. The chain's CDR3 is CASSYENSNQPQHF. In DNA form, the CDR3 reads TGTGCCAGCAGCTACGAGAATAGCAATCAGCCCCAGCATTTT.

The chain combines TRBV7-6 with TRBJ2-7; tentative D call: TRBD1 (6 bases). Germline loops: CDR1 SGHVS, CDR2 FNYEAQ. The CDR3 runs to 16 residues. The germline V and J ends were trimmed by 4 bases and 2 bases, with 18 bases remaining between them. This CDR3 is CASSSGGSLTPYEQYF. The CDR3 DNA is TGTGCCAGCAGCTCTGGGGGCTCCTTAACTCCCTACGAGCAGTACTTC.

J is TRBJ1-2 and V is TRBV7-9; D gene unclear. Trimming shortened V by 5 bases and J by 2 bases, and 30 bases separated the two germline ends. Germline CDR1 and CDR2: SEHNR and FQNEAQ (reference sequence). This CDR3 is 20 amino acids long. The CDR3 nucleotides read TGTGCCAGCAGCCACACAGACGTAGGGTTCTCTCTACTTTCGAACTATGGCTACACCTTC. The encoded protein is CASSHTDVGFSLLSNYGYTF. The full variable domain, with the rest looked up from reference TRBV7-9 and TRBJ1-2, is DTGVSQNPRHKITKRGQNVTFRCDPISEHNRLYWYRQTLGQGPEFLTYFQNEAQLEKSRLLSDRFSAERPKGSFSTLEIQRTEQGDSAMYLCASSHTDVGFSLLSNYGYTFGSGTRLTVV.

The chain is built from TRBV5-1 and TRBJ1-1; D might be TRBD1 (5 bases). The CDR3 sequence is 16 residues long. The V gene's germline CDR1 is SGHRS and CDR2 YFSETQ. V was clipped by 0 bases and J by 0 bases, with 12 bases between them. The DNA for the CDR3 is TGCGCCAGCAGCTTGGGGTCAGGACACTTGAACACTGAAGCTTTCTTT. This sequence encodes CASSLGSGHLNTEAFF.

The chain couples TRBV5-6 to TRBJ2-7, with TRBD1 identical over 10 bases. The CDR3 extends over 15 amino acids. Germline loops: CDR1 SGHDT, CDR2 YYEEEE. J gave up 10 bases and V 4 bases, and 14 bases lay outside the gene matches. DNA for the CDR3: TGTGCCAGCAGCCAAGGACAGGGGGTACTTCCTCCCCAGTACTTC. This encodes CASSQGQGVLPPQYF.

The rearrangement uses TRBV19 and TRBJ2-1; 7 bases fit TRBD1. V gave up 5 bases and J gave up 3 bases; unmatched junction bases: 7. CDR1 LNHDA and CDR2 SQIVND come from the germline V gene (reference sequence). The CDR3 has 15 residues. The CDR3 DNA sequence: TGTGCCAGTAGTGTCCCCGGGACAGTCTACAATGAGCAGTTCTTC. The encoded protein is CASSVPGTVYNEQFF.

DNA for the CDR3: TGTGCCAGCAGCTATGGACAGGCGAGCTCCTATAATTCACCCCTCCACTTT. This codes for CASSYGQASSYNSPLHF. This chain links TRBV7-6 with TRBJ1-6, with 7 bases aligning to TRBD1. The CDR3 consists of 17 residues. Per germline, CDR1 SGHVS and CDR2 FNYEAQ. Trimming cost V 4 bases and J 0 bases; bases outside gene matches: 6.

The chain links TRBV5-1 to TRBJ2-2; D gene unclear. Germline loops: CDR1 SGHRS, CDR2 YFSETQ. V lost 0 bases and J 1 base, leaving 10 bases between the germline ends. This CDR3 has 16 amino acids. CDR3 coding DNA: TGCGCCAGCAGCTTGGTACCAACGGAGAACACCGGGGAGCTGTTTTTT. It yields the protein CASSLVPTENTGELFF.

This clonotype was observed many times. The genes are TRBV4-3 and TRBJ2-2; tentatively, D is TRBD2 (5 bases). CDR3 length equals 17 residues. Germline CDR1 LGHNA, CDR2 YSLEER. V dropped 0 bases and J dropped 3 bases, with 14 bases sitting between them. The CDR3 spells CASSQDRGGGYTGELFF. Written as DNA, the CDR3 is TGCGCCAGCAGCCAAGACCGCGGAGGTGGATACACCGGGGAGCTGTTTTTT.

This clonotype has only one observation. The V and J genes are TRBV6-5 and TRBJ2-5; TRBD2 might be the D (6 bases). The CDR3 loop spans 14 amino acids. The germline V gene has CDR1 MNHEY and CDR2 SVGAGI. Trimming stripped 0 bases from V and 1 base from J, with 6 bases between. Here the CDR3 reads CASSYSGGQETQYF. CDR3 nucleotide sequence: TGTGCCAGCAGTTACTCGGGGGGCCAAGAGACCCAGTACTTC.

This clonotype was detected only a few times. J is TRBJ2-7 and V is TRBV29-1; unclear D gene. The CDR3 loop spans 11 amino acids. Germline V lookup: CDR1 SQVTM, CDR2 ANQGSEA. V gave up 1 base and J gave up 6 bases, with 7 bases separating them. The CDR3 DNA is TGCAGCGTTGAAGTCGACGGCGAGCAGTACTTC. Amino acids: CSVEVDGEQYF.

This clonotype came up a few times. The chain employs TRBV2 and TRBJ1-3, with 7 bases aligning to TRBD1. Germline assignment: CDR1 SNHLY and CDR2 FYNNEI. Trimming at V came to 7 bases and at J to 2 bases, leaving 17 bases not matched to a gene. The CDR3 loop spans 18 amino acids. The CDR3 here is CASIGTENTKGTGNTIYF. CDR3 nucleotide sequence: TGTGCCAGCATTGGGACAGAGAATACCAAAGGCACTGGAAACACCATATATTTT.

This clonotype has ten or more counts. A read error may account for a junction end that differs from germline. The J gene is TRBJ2-1, the V gene TRBV2; 8 bases fit TRBD2. The CDR3 extends over 15 amino acids. The V gene's germline CDR1 is SNHLY and CDR2 FYNNEI. This CDR3 is CASSEDGGADNEQFF. The CDR3 coding sequence is TGTGCCAGCAGCGAAGACGGGGGGGCCGACAATGAGCAGTTCTTC.

CDR3 protein: CSAREDATAFAEAFF. In DNA, the CDR3 is TGCAGTGCTAGGGAAGATGCTACAGCGTTCGCTGAAGCTTTCTTT. This rearrangement joins TRBV20-1 to TRBJ1-1; unclear D gene. The germline gives CDR1 DFQATT, CDR2 SNEGSKA (reference sequence). The CDR3 loop spans 15 amino acids. V dropped 3 bases and J dropped 6 bases, with 20 bases sitting between them.

This chain joins TRBV7-9 and TRBJ2-3; 9 bases align to TRBD1. The trim removed 4 bases at V and 3 bases at J, leaving 5 bases unmatched. CDR1 is SEHNR and CDR2 is FQNEAQ in the germline V gene (reference sequence). The CDR3 is 15 amino acids. CDR3 sequence: CASSSPGTGTDTQYF. The CDR3 region has the DNA TGTGCCAGCAGCTCACCCGGGACAGGGACAGATACGCAGTATTTT.

In its sample, this clonotype was seen many times. The V gene is TRBV7-2, the J gene TRBJ2-1; D is unclear. V was pared by 2 bases and J by 5 bases, with 16 bases between. CDR3 length equals 16 residues. Germline V gene lookup returns CDR1 SGHTA and CDR2 FQGNSA. In DNA form, the CDR3 reads TGTGCCAGCAGCTTAACACTACCTCGTCCTAACAATGAGCAGTTCTTC. It yields the protein CASSLTLPRPNNEQFF.

This sequence joins TRBV7-8 and TRBJ2-3; unclear D gene. This CDR3 contains 14 residues. CDR1 and CDR2 from the germline V gene are SGHVS and FQNEAQ. The germline V and J ends were trimmed by 4 bases and 1 base, with 9 bases remaining between them. The CDR3 here is CASSSSVGTDTQYF. Written as DNA, the CDR3 is TGTGCCAGCAGCTCCAGCGTAGGCACAGATACGCAGTATTTT.

The V call is TRBV4-1, the J call TRBJ2-3; 9 bases line up with TRBD1. The CDR3 runs to 16 residues. V shed 5 bases, J shed 4 bases, and the junction held 10 bases outside the gene matches. Germline CDR1 and CDR2: MGHRA and YSYEKL. The CDR3 loop reads CASSSKFRQGADTQYF. The CDR3, as DNA: TGCGCCAGCAGCTCGAAATTTAGACAGGGGGCAGATACGCAGTATTTT.

This clonotype was picked up a small number of times. The chain uses TRBV12-3 or TRBV12-4 and TRBJ2-7, with 8 bases fitting TRBD1. CDR3 length: 15 amino acids. J gave up 9 bases and V 5 bases, and 15 bases lay outside the gene matches. CDR3 protein: CASSPSPGQDTGQYF. As DNA, the CDR3 is TGTGCCAGCAGTCCTAGCCCGGGACAGGATACAGGGCAGTACTTC.